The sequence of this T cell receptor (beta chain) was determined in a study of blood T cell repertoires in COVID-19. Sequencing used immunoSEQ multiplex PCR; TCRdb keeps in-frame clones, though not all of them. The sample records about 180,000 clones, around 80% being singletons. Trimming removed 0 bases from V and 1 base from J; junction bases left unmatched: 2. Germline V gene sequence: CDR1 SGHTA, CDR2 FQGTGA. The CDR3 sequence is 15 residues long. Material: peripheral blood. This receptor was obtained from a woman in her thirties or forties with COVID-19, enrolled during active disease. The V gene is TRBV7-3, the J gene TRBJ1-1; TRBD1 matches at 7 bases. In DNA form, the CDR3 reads TGTGCCAGCAGCTTAACGAGGGGGCCGAACACTGAAGCTTTCTTT. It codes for CASSLTRGPNTEAFF.